These T cell receptor beta chains were read from a single sample in a study of T cell responses to AZD1222 COVID-19 vaccine. TCRdb keeps only in-frame clones here, not all; method: immunoSEQ multiplex PCR. The sample records more than 75,000 clones, roughly 90% being singletons. The source material was peripheral blood, sampled 28 days after the second AZD1222 dose. The receptors here all came from an adult who received the AZD1222 COVID-19 vaccine. Both conserved end residues are part of each CDR3. The D gene is left open where the match is weak. Not every row has a clone size; where given, it reads once, few, many or a size class.

TRBJ2-7 TRBV6-5 - TRBD1 TGTGCCAGCAGTCCCGGGACAGGGAGTTCCTACGAGCAGTACTTC CASSPGTGSSYEQYF
TRBJ2-2 TRBV7-2 few TRBD2 TGTGCCAGCAGCCCGACTAGCGGGAGAGGCGGGGAGCTGTTTTTT CASSPTSGRGGELFF
TRBJ2-1 TRBV27 - - TGTGCCAGCAGTCCGCTCATGGGTGAGCAGTTCTTC CASSPLMGEQFF
TRBJ1-2 TRBV19 - TRBD1 TGTGCCAGTAGTCCAGGGGGCTATGGCTACACCTTC CASSPGGYGYTF
TRBJ1-4 TRBV30 - - TGTGCCTCGAGTAGGGCCCAGAGGGAAAAACTGTTTTTT CASSRAQREKLFF
TRBJ1-5 TRBV5-1 - TRBD1 TGCGCCAGCAGCTCCGGGACAGGAGCGGAGCCCCAGCATTTT CASSSGTGAEPQHF
TRBJ1-6 TRBV19 - TRBD1 TGTGCCAGTAGTATACCGGGACAGCGAAATTCACCCCTCCACTTT CASSIPGQRNSPLHF
TRBJ1-5 TRBV19 - - TGTGCCAGTACGGGCCAGGGGTTACAGCCCCAGCATTTT CASTGQGLQPQHF
TRBJ2-6 TRBV10-3 - TRBD1 TGTGCCACCCCGAGCAGGGGGCGGACTGGGGCCAACGTCCTGACTTTC CATPSRGRTGANVLTF
TRBJ2-1 TRBV12-3/TRBV12-4 few - TGTGCCAGCAGTTTCGCCAATGAGCAGTTCTTC CASSFANEQFF
TRBJ2-1 TRBV21-1 - - TGTGCCAGCTGTCGAGGGGGGGAGAGGAGCCACAATGAGCAGTTCTTC CASCRGGERSHNEQFF
TRBJ1-2 TRBV29-1 - - TGCAGCGTGAATAGAGGGTCAGCTAACTATGGCTACACCTTC CSVNRGSANYGYTF
TRBJ1-5 TRBV29-1 - TRBD1 TGCAGCGTGAGACAGGGGGCAGGTAATCAGCCCCAGCATTTT CSVRQGAGNQPQHF
TRBJ2-7 TRBV20-1 - - TGCAGTGCTAGTCAGGGTTGGGAGCAGTACTTC CSASQGWEQYF
TRBJ2-1 TRBV10-3 few TRBD1 TGTGCCATCAGTGGAGGACAGGGAATGGATGAGCAGTTCTTC CAISGGQGMDEQFF
TRBJ1-5 TRBV12-3/TRBV12-4 - - TGTGCCAGCAGTTTTAACAATCAGCCCCAGCATTTT CASSFNNQPQHF
TRBJ1-2 TRBV5-5 - TRBD1 TGTGCCAGCAGTTCAGGGACAGGGGGCGTCGGCTACACCTTC CASSSGTGGVGYTF
TRBJ2-7 TRBV2 - TRBD2 TGTGCCAGCAGTACACTAGCGGTCTCACCCGAGCAGTACTTC CASSTLAVSPEQYF
TRBJ2-2 TRBV7-2 - - TGTGCCAGCAGCTTAGGTAGCGGAGGCCCCCGGGAGCTGTTTTTT CASSLGSGGPRELFF
TRBJ2-5 TRBV5-8 - - TGTGCCAGCAGCTTAAACTACGGAGAGACCCAGTACTTC CASSLNYGETQYF
TRBJ1-2 TRBV3-1/TRBV3-2 - TRBD1 TGTGCCAGCAGCCAAGATTGGAGACAGGGTGGAGGTGGCTACACCTTC CASSQDWRQGGGGYTF
TRBJ1-3 TRBV14 - - TGTGCCAGCAGCCGAAGGACCGTAAACTCTGGAAACACCATATATTTT CASSRRTVNSGNTIYF
TRBJ2-7 TRBV12-3/TRBV12-4 - TRBD1 TGTGCCAGCAGTCTAGGACAGGGCTACGAGCAGTACTTC CASSLGQGYEQYF
TRBJ1-2 TRBV7-8 once - TGTGCCAGCAGCTTAATGCTGGGGGTTCGCTATGGCTACACCTTC CASSLMLGVRYGYTF
TRBJ1-2 TRBV7-8 - - TGTGCCAGCAGCTTAGCCGGGGCTCGGTATGGCTACACCTTC CASSLAGARYGYTF
TRBJ2-3 TRBV19 few TRBD1 TGTGCCAGTAGCCTTGGACAGGCCTTTGGGTGGGATACGCAGTATTTT CASSLGQAFGWDTQYF
TRBJ2-2 TRBV3-1/TRBV3-2 - - TGTGCCAACGAGGGGGGAACCATCACCGGGGAGCTGTTTTTT CANEGGTITGELFF
TRBJ1-1 TRBV7-3 - - TGTGCCAGCAGCTTAATGGGGGACACTGAAGCTTTCTTT CASSLMGDTEAFF
TRBJ1-6 TRBV4-2 - - TGTGCCAGCAGCCAAGAGCTCGAAGCCGGTTATGGGGTCCACTTT CASSQELEAGYGVHF
TRBJ2-7 TRBV9 - - TGTGCCAGCAGCGTAGACCCGGACTCCTACGAGCAGTACTTC CASSVDPDSYEQYF
TRBJ1-5 TRBV18 - TRBD1 TGTGCCAGCTCACCACCAGGCCCCGGACAGGGAAATCAGCCCCAGCATTTT CASSPPGPGQGNQPQHF
TRBJ2-7 TRBV9 - TRBD2 TGTGCCAGCAGCGCGGGGACTAGCGGGACATACGAGCAGTACTTC CASSAGTSGTYEQYF
TRBJ2-6 TRBV7-3 - - TGTGCCAGCAGCTTGGGGTCTGGGGCCAACGTCCTGACTTTC CASSLGSGANVLTF
TRBJ2-2 TRBV19 - - TGTGCCAGTAGTTCTCCGACAGGCAGTGGGAGTAAAACCGGGGAGCTGTTTTTT CASSSPTGSGSKTGELFF
TRBJ1-2 TRBV28 - TRBD1 TGTGCCAGCAGTCCGCCGGTGGGACAGGCGCCCTATGGCTACACCTTC CASSPPVGQAPYGYTF
TRBJ2-1 TRBV27 - - TGTGCCAGCAGCGCATACAATGAGCAGTTCTTC CASSAYNEQFF
TRBJ2-1 TRBV5-1 - TRBD1 TGCGCCAGCGAGACAGGGGGCATGAATGAGCAGTTCTTC CASETGGMNEQFF
TRBJ2-5 TRBV28 - TRBD1 TGTGCCAGCAGACGCGGACAGGACAGCCAAGAGACCCAGTACTTC CASRRGQDSQETQYF
TRBJ2-2 TRBV11-2 - - TGTGCCAGCAGCTTAGGGTACAGGGTGAGGAACACCGGGGAGCTGTTTTTT CASSLGYRVRNTGELFF
TRBJ2-1 TRBV30 - TRBD2 TGTGCCTGGAGTAGCGGGACTAGCGGGAGGGCCCCGTTCTTC CAWSSGTSGRAPFF
TRBJ2-7 TRBV7-8 - TRBD1 TGTGCCAGCAGAGCGAACAGGGGCTCCTACGAGCAGTACTTC CASRANRGSYEQYF
TRBJ2-1 TRBV20-1 medium-sized TRBD1 TGCAGTGCTAGTGACAGGGAAAAGGGAGTCACTAATGAGCAGTTCTTC CSASDREKGVTNEQFF
TRBJ1-1 TRBV6-5 - TRBD1 TGTGCCAGCAGTTCGCCTTCAGGGGGCTTGGCTGAAGCTTTCTTT CASSSPSGGLAEAFF
TRBJ2-5 TRBV5-1 - - TGCGCCAGCAGCTGGGTAGCTGGAGGAGAGACCCAGTACTTC CASSWVAGGETQYF
TRBJ1-6 TRBV19 - - TGTGCCAGTAGTTTGGTCCGGGATCCGAATTCACCCCTCCACTTT CASSLVRDPNSPLHF
TRBJ1-6 TRBV19 - TRBD1 TGTGCCAGTAGTACCCGGGGGACAGAGTCACCCCTCCACTTT CASSTRGTESPLHF
TRBJ2-5 TRBV7-2 once - TGTGCCAGCAGCTTAATGCCTGCGGATGGAACCCAGTACTTC CASSLMPADGTQYF
TRBJ2-7 TRBV18 - TRBD2 TGTGCCAGCTCACCAAGGGTGCTAGCGGCCTACTACGAGCAGTACTTC CASSPRVLAAYYEQYF
TRBJ2-7 TRBV5-1 - - TGCGCCAGCAGCTCTTACTCTGCGGTGGCTAGCGTCTCCTACGAGCAGTACTTC CASSSYSAVASVSYEQYF
TRBJ2-7 TRBV19 - TRBD1 TGTGCCAGTACCCCAAGGAGGGGACAGGGGATCTACGAGCAGTACTTC CASTPRRGQGIYEQYF
TRBJ1-2 TRBV5-1 - - TGCGCCAGCAGCGCCGGGTCTCCTAACTATGGCTACACCTTC CASSAGSPNYGYTF
TRBJ2-1 TRBV4-1 - TRBD2 TGCGCCAGCAGCCCCGACCCGGTATCCGCGGGAGTCGGCAATGAGCAGTTCTTC CASSPDPVSAGVGNEQFF
TRBJ1-5 TRBV6-5 - - TGTGCCAGCAGTTACTCAATCGGGCCTGGGCAGCCCCAGCATTTT CASSYSIGPGQPQHF
TRBJ2-2 TRBV30 - - TGTGCCTGGAGCCGGGGGAACTCGAACACCGGGGAGCTGTTTTTT CAWSRGNSNTGELFF
TRBJ2-7 TRBV27 once - TGTGCCAGCAGCACCCCTAGCACCTACGAGCAGTACTTC CASSTPSTYEQYF